The present T cell receptor (beta chain) was sequenced within a study of blood T cell repertoires in COVID-19. About the research overall: PBMCs, B-cell-depleted T cells, or T cells were the source of the cDNA or gDNA that made up the material.

Clones were read by immunoSEQ multiplex PCR, and TCRdb kept only the in-frame ones, dropping some. The repertoire has just over 250,000 clones, about 91% of them found once; the top ten carry 2% to 3%. Trimming pared 4 bases from V and 0 bases from J, leaving 6 bases between. The CDR3 sequence is 13 residues long. The germline gives CDR1 LNHNV, CDR2 YYDKDF (reference sequence). This clone was seen just once. Seattle patients were enrolled while actively infected and followed longitudinally. V usage is TRBV15 and J usage is TRBJ1-1; D remains unclear. The sequence came from a person between 18 and 35 years old with COVID-19, enrolled during active disease. What was sequenced was peripheral blood. CDR3 coding DNA: TGTGCCACCAGCATTGACATGAACACTGAAGCTTTCTTT. Translation gives CATSIDMNTEAFF.